This entry lists 5 T cell receptor beta chains sequenced from one sample in a study of T cell changes during pregnancy in multiple sclerosis. Sequencing used immunoSEQ multiplex PCR; TCRdb keeps in-frame clones, though not all of them. The sample lists under 50,000 clones; about 91% were seen once. Specimen: CD4+ T cells from peripheral blood mononuclear cells, collected in the third trimester of pregnancy. These receptor sequences come from a female donor with multiple sclerosis, enrolled in a pregnancy study.

V gene TRBV6-4 combines with J gene TRBJ2-3; 10 bases align to TRBD2. Germline-derived CDR1 and CDR2 are MRHNA and SNTAGT. The CDR3 is made up of 15 amino acids. After removal of 0 bases from V and 4 bases from J, the junction contained 1 base not matched to a gene. CDR3 coding DNA: TGTGCCAGCAGTGACTCAGCGGGAGGGCCAGATACGCAGTATTTT. Its protein is CASSDSAGGPDTQYF.

The V call is TRBV11-3, the J call TRBJ2-3; 8 bases line up with TRBD2. V trimming: 5 bases; J trimming: 4 bases; junction bases outside the gene matches: 11. This CDR3 has 16 residues. Germline values: CDR1 SGHNT, CDR2 YENEEA. As DNA, the CDR3 is TGTGCCAGCAGCCTAACCAGCGGGAGTCTGCCAGATACGCAGTATTTT. Translation gives CASSLTSGSLPDTQYF.

This CDR3 is CASLAWGGQEQYF. The CDR3 DNA reads as TGTGCCAGCTTAGCCTGGGGAGGGCAGGAGCAGTACTTC. The genes are TRBV6-5 and TRBJ2-7; 7 positions agree with TRBD2. The V segment lost 8 bases and the J segment 7 bases; nucleotides outside the gene matches: 11. Germline CDR1 and CDR2: MNHEY and SVGAGI. The CDR3 runs 13 residues.

The gene calls are TRBV19 and TRBJ1-3; 7 positions agree with TRBD1. The J segment lost 4 bases and the V segment lost 4 bases, leaving 4 bases of the junction unmatched. This CDR3 region has 14 residues. Germline assignment: CDR1 LNHDA and CDR2 SQIVND (reference sequence). CDR3 region: CASSRGTDGNTIYF. The CDR3 nucleotides read TGTGCCAGTAGTAGAGGGACAGACGGAAACACCATATATTTT. The full variable domain, in which reference TRBV19 and TRBJ1-3 provide the parts outside the CDR3, is DGGITQSPKYLFRKEGQNVTLSCEQNLNHDAMYWYRQDPGQGLRLIYYSQIVNDFQKGDIAEGYSVSREKKESFPLTVTSAQKNPTAFYLCASSRGTDGNTIYFGEGSWLTVV.

This chain connects TRBV18 to TRBJ2-1, with 8 positions matching TRBD2. The CDR3 spans 13 residues. The J segment lost 6 bases and the V segment lost 3 bases, leaving 1 base of the junction unmatched. CDR1 and CDR2 from the germline V gene are KGHSH and LQKENI. As DNA, the CDR3 is TGTGCCAGCTCACCGGGACTAGTCAATGAGCAGTTCTTC. Its protein is CASSPGLVNEQFF.